The rows below give T cell receptor beta chains drawn from one sample of a study of blood T cell repertoires in COVID-19. Some clones are missing from TCRdb's copy, which holds only in-frame ones; the method was immunoSEQ multiplex PCR. The sample records approximately 350,000 clones, around 89% being singletons. The sample consisted of PBMCs or T cells enriched from blood (not recorded which). The receptors were gathered from a man aged 18-30 years who had recovered from COVID-19. CDR3s leave out the opening cysteine and the closing phenylalanine or tryptophan. The order of the fields is D gene, V gene, CDR3 protein. A D gene is named only where the DNA matches it firmly.

>TRBD2|TRBV7-2
ASSYWGTSGTDTQY
>.|TRBV12-3/TRBV12-4
ASSFSDNTEAF
>TRBD2|TRBV20-1
SASGGGTGELF
>.|TRBV2
ASSGLDSNQPQH
>TRBD1|TRBV18
ASSPQPGGQVEAF
>.|TRBV10-3
AISESGLRYGYT
>TRBD2|TRBV2
ASSEALAGGSHEQF
>.|TRBV6-4
ASTINPGNTEAF
>TRBD2|TRBV28
ASSLAGGPNTGELF
>TRBD1|TRBV3-1/TRBV3-2
ASRTGGWETQY
>.|TRBV28
ASRQRAGELF
>.|TRBV11-2
ASSWGPQETQY
>.|TRBV10-3
ALGVDGNTIY
>TRBD1|TRBV5-6
ASSFLIQGAAYEQY
>TRBD1|TRBV19
ASSPQGASSYTGELF
>TRBD2|TRBV5-1
ASSLGLAGTYEQY
>.|TRBV11-1
ASSLRGLPEAF
>.|TRBV2
ASSVEEFGNSPLH
>.|TRBV6-4
ASLSSSGEQY
>.|TRBV7-8
ASSPEKLSNQPQH
>.|TRBV15
ATSKTGLGYGYT
>TRBD1|TRBV27
ASSPRTGDTEAF
>TRBD2|TRBV29-1
SARPNQRGGPGETQY
>.|TRBV19
ASNRDEMGANYGYT
>.|TRBV4-3
ASSQEVTYYGYT
>.|TRBV7-7
ASSLGPQGMKF
>.|TRBV7-2
ASSSVPESPLH
>TRBD1|TRBV5-1
ASSPGTGSNTIY
>TRBD2|TRBV12-5
ASGSGLARGDTQY
>.|TRBV5-1
ASSLVSPSTDTQY
>.|TRBV24-1
ATSDKGYEQY
>TRBD1|TRBV7-9
ASSFSGSRGGSPLH
>.|TRBV7-9
AILQGTHTGELF
>.|TRBV9
ASSVEVVGDTQY
>.|TRBV19
ASRTEGNSNQPQH
>TRBD1|TRBV6-5
ASSSGGRRSGNTIY
>.|TRBV19
ASSIERYQPQH
>.|TRBV27
ASSLRRGTEAF
>TRBD2|TRBV3-1/TRBV3-2
ASSQPGTSGDYEQY
>.|TRBV6-5
ASSLGGAAEKLF
>.|TRBV27
ASSSPGRGPDTQY